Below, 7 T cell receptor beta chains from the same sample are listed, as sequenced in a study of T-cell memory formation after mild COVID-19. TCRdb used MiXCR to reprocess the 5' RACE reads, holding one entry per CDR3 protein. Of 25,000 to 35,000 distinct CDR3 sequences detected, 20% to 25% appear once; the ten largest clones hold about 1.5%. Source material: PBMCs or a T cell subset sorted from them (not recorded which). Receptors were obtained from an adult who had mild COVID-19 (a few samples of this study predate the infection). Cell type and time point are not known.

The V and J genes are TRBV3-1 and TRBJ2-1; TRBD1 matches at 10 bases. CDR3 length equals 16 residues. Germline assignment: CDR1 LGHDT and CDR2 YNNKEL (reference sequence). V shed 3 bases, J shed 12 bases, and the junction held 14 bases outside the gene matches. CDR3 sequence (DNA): TGTGCCAGCAGCCAGGCAGGGACAGGGGCCCCCCTTGGGCAGTTCTTC. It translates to CASSQAGTGAPLGQFF.

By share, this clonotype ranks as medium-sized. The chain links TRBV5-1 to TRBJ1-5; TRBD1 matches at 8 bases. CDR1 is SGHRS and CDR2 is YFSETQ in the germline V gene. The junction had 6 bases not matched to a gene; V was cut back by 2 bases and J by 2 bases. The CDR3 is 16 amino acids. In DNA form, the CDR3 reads TGCGCCAGCAGCTTATCAGGGGGCGCCGGCAATCAGCCCCAGCATTTT. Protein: CASSLSGGAGNQPQHF.

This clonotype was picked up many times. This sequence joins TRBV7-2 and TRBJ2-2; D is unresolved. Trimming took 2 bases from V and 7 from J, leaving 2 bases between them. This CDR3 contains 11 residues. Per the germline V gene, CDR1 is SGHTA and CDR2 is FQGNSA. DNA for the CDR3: TGTGCCAGCAGCTTACTCGGGGAGCTGTTTTTT. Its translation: CASSLLGELFF. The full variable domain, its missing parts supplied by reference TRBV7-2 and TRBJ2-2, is GAGVSQSPSNKVTEKGKDVELRCDPISGHTALYWYRQSLGQGLEFLIYFQGNSAPDKSGLPSDRFSAERTGGSVSTLTIQRTQQEDSAVYLCASSLLGELFFGEGSRLTVL.

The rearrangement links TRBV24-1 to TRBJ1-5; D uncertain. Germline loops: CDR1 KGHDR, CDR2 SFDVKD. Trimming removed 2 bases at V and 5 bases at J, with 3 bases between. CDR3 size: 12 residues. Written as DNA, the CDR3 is TGTGCCACCAGTGATTCAGATCAGCCCCAGCATTTT. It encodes CATSDSDQPQHF.

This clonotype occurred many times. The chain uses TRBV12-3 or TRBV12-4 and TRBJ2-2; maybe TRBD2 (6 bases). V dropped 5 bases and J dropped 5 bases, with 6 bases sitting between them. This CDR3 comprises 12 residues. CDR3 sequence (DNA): TGTGCCAGCAGTGCGGGGACCGGGGAGCTGTTTTTT. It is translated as CASSAGTGELFF.

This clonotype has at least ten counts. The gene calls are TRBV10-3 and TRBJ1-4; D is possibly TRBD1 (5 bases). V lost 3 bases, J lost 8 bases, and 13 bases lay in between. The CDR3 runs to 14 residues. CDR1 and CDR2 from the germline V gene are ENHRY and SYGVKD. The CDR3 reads CAISEPTRDEKLFF. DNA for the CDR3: TGTGCCATCAGTGAACCCACCAGGGACGAAAAACTGTTTTTT.

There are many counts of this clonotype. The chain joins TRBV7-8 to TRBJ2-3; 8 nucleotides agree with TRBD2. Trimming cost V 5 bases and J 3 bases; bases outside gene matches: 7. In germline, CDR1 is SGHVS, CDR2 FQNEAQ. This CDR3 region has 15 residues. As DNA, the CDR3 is TGTGCCAGCAGCCCTGGGATAGCGGGAACAGATACGCAGTATTTT. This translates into CASSPGIAGTDTQYF.